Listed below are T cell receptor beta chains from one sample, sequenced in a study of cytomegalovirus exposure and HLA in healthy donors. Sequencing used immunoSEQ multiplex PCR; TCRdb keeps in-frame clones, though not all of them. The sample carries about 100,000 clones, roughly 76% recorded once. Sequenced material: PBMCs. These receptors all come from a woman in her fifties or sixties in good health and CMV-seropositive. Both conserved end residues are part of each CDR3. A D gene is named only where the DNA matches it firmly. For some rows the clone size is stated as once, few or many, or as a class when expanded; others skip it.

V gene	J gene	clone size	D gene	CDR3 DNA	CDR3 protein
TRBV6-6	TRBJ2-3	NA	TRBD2	TGTGCCAGCAGTACCCGGGAGGCAACCACAGATACGCAGTATTTT	CASSTREATTDTQYF
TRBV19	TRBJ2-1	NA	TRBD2	TGTGCCAGTAGTAGGCTAAAACTAGCGGGAGGTTTAGATGAGCAGTTCTTC	CASSRLKLAGGLDEQFF
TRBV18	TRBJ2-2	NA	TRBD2	TGTGCCAGCTCACCTTGGTCACTAGCGGGAGGAACCGGGGAGCTGTTTTTT	CASSPWSLAGGTGELFF
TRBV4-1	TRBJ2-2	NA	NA	TGCGCCAGCAGCCAGGCCCCAAGGACTTCTGGTTACGCCGGGGAGCTGTTTTTT	CASSQAPRTSGYAGELFF
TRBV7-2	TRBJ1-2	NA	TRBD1	TGTGCCAGCAGCTCCATCCGGGACAGGGGAATTAACTATGGCTACACCTTC	CASSSIRDRGINYGYTF
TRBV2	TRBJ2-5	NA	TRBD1	TGTGCCAGCGGCCAACAGGGGGTAATCCAAGAGACCCAGTACTTC	CASGQQGVIQETQYF
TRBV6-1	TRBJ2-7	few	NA	TGTGCCAGCAGTGACGTAGGCGGGTTCAGCTACGAGCAGTACTTC	CASSDVGGFSYEQYF
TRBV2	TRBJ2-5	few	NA	TGTGCCAGCAGCCAGACATCGGGGGGCGCGATTGGACTCCAAGAGACCCAGTACTTC	CASSQTSGGAIGLQETQYF
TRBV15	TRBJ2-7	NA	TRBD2	TGTGCCACCAGCAGAAGCCTAGCGGGAGAAAACGAGCAGTACTTC	CATSRSLAGENEQYF
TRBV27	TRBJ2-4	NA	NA	TGTGCCAGCAGTTTATGGGCTAGAGGGAAAAACATTCAGTACTTC	CASSLWARGKNIQYF
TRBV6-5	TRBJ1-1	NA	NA	TGTGCCAGCAAGAACTCAGGGGCTGGGAACACTGAAGCTTTCTTT	CASKNSGAGNTEAFF
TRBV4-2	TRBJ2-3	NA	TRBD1	TGTGCCAGCAGCCAAGAGGGTCTGGGACAGGGGGCAGATACGCAGTATTTT	CASSQEGLGQGADTQYF
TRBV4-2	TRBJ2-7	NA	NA	TGTGCCAGCAGCCAAGATGTCGGCTACGAGCAGTACTTC	CASSQDVGYEQYF
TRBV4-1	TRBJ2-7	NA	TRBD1	TGCGCCAGCAGCCAGACCGGGACAGGGATCTACGAGCAGTACTTC	CASSQTGTGIYEQYF
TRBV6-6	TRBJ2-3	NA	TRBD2	TGTGCCAGCAGTCACGGACTAGCGGGAGGGCAGAATACGCAGTATTTT	CASSHGLAGGQNTQYF
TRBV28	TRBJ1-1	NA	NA	TGTGCCAGCACCGGGGAGGTGAACACTGAAGCTTTCTTT	CASTGEVNTEAFF
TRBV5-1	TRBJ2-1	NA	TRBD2	TGCGCCAGCAGCCCTGGACTAGCGGGAGGCTTTGAGCAGTTCTTC	CASSPGLAGGFEQFF
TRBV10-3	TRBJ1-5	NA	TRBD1	TGTGCCATCAGTGACCTCAGGGGGCTCAAGGAGCCCCAGCATTTT	CAISDLRGLKEPQHF
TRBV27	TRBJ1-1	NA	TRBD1	TGTGCCAGCAGTTTTTTGGGACAGGACACTGAAGCTTTCTTT	CASSFLGQDTEAFF
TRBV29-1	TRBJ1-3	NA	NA	TGCAGCGGAACAGGGACTGGAAACACCATATATTTT	CSGTGTGNTIYF
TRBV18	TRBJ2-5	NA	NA	TGTGCCAGCTCAAGGGGCAGCCAAGAGACCCAGTACTTC	CASSRGSQETQYF
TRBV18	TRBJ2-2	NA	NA	TGTGCCAGCTCAGCACCTAACAGGGTCGGAACCGGGGAGCTGTTTTTT	CASSAPNRVGTGELFF
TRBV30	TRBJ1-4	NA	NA	TGTGCCTGGAGTCAGTTTGAAAAACTGTTTTTT	CAWSQFEKLFF
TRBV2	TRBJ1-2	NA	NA	TGTGCCAGCAGCCTCAGGGGATCGGACTATGGCTACACCTTC	CASSLRGSDYGYTF
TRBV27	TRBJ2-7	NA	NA	TGTGCCAGCAGTCCCCAAGGGGGAGGGGGGGCCTACGAGCAGTACTTC	CASSPQGGGGAYEQYF
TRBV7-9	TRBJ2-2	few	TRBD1	TGTGCCAGCAGCCCGAACAGGGGTACCGGGGAGCTGTTTTTT	CASSPNRGTGELFF
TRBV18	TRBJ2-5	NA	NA	TGTGCCAGCTCACCAATTGCGCCAGAGACCCAGTACTTC	CASSPIAPETQYF
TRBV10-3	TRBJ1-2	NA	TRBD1	TGTGCCATCAGTGAGACGGGGGCGACAGGGATCTACACCTTC	CAISETGATGIYTF
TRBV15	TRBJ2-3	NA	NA	TGTGCCACCAGCTTGCTAGGCGATACGCAGTATTTT	CATSLLGDTQYF
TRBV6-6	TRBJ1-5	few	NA	TGTGCCAGCAGTTCTCGGGGTTGGACTGGCAATCAGCCCCAGCATTTT	CASSSRGWTGNQPQHF
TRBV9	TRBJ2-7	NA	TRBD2	TGTGCCAGCAGCGTAGGGACTAGCGGCCTTTACGAGCAGTACTTC	CASSVGTSGLYEQYF
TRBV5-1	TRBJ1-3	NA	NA	TGCGCCAGCAGCTCGCCCGAATCCGGTTCTGGAAACACCATATATTTT	CASSSPESGSGNTIYF